This T cell receptor (beta chain) was captured by sequencing in a study of memory CD4+ T cells and cytomegalovirus serostatus. Overall study: Of the healthy Belgian adults, 9 were CMV seropositive and approximately 24 seronegative. Study outcomes and limitations: The CMV-associated TCR signature appears largely within the CD4+ memory repertoire.

This table comes from immunoSEQ multiplex PCR, and its TCRdb copy is limited to in-frame clones, with some not included. Here the sample spans roughly 86,000 clones, approximately 80% being singletons. Germline assignment: CDR1 MDHEN and CDR2 SYDVKM. V shed 5 bases and J shed 0 bases, with 14 bases lying between them. This CDR3 comprises 15 residues. The sort gate was single viable CD3+CD4+CD8-CD45RO+ cells for memory CD4+ T cells. Serum IgG to CMV pp150, pp28, p38 and p52 defined serostatus. This clone occurred once. The antigen is not known. The V call is TRBV28, the J call TRBJ2-7; D call uncertain. This clonotype was sampled from an adult in good health and CMV-seropositive. The sample was memory CD4+ T cells from blood. CDR3 protein: CASSADTAASYEQYF. The CDR3 DNA reads TGTGCCAGCAGTGCCGACACCGCAGCCTCCTACGAGCAGTACTTC.